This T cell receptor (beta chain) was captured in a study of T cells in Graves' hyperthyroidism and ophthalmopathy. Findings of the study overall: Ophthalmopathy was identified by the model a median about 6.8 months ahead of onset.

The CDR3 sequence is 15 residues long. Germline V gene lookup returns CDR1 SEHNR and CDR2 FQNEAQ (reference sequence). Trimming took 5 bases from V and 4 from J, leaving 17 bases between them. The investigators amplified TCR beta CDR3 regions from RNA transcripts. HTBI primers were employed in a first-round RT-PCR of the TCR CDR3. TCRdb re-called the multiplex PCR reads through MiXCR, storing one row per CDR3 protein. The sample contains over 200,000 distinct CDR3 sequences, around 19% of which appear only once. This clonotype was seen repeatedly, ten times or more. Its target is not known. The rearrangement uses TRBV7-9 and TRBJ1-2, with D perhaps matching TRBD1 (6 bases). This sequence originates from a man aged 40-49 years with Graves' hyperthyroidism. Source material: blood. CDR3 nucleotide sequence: TGTGCCAGCAGCCAAGGGGCAGGGGTGAGCTATGGCTACACCTTC. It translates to CASSQGAGVSYGYTF. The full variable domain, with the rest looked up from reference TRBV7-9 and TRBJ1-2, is DTGVSQNPRHKITKRGQNVTFRCDPISEHNRLYWYRQTLGQGPEFLTYFQNEAQLEKSRLLSDRFSAERPKGSFSTLEIQRTEQGDSAMYLCASSQGAGVSYGYTFGSGTRLTVV.